This note documents a single T cell receptor beta chain sequence. This sample was included in a study of CD8 T cells in ankylosing spondylitis. MiXCR, applied by TCRdb to the 5' RACE reads, yields one record per CDR3 protein. The sample consists of 380,000 or so distinct CDR3 sequences, roughly 20% of them appearing once. This CDR3 comprises 16 residues. The V end was cut by 6 bases, the J end by 0 bases, with 16 bases between. Germline V lookup: CDR1 ENHRY, CDR2 SYGVKD. The chain carries TRBV10-3 and TRBJ2-3; D possibly corresponds to TRBD2 (7 bases). The sequencing sample was made of blood, either unsorted or a sorted T cell fraction (not recorded which). The origin of this receptor is a male donor with ankylosing spondylitis or in good health (not recorded which). CDR3 DNA sequence: TGTGCCATCAGGGATATAGGGGGGGAGAGCACAGATACGCAGTATTTT. Protein product: CAIRDIGGESTDTQYF.